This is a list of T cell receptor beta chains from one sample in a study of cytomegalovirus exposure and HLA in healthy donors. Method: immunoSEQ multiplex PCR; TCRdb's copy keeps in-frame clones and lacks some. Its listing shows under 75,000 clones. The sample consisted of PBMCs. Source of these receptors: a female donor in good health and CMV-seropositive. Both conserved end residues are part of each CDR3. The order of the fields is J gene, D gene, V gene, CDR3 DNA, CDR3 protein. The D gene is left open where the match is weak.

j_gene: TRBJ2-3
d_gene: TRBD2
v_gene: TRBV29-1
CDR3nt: TGCAGCGTCCGGGGGGGGTTCACAGATACGCAGTATTTT
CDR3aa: CSVRGGFTDTQYF

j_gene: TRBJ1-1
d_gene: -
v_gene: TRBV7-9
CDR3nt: TGTGCCAGCAGCTCCTTCGGGGATGGGAACACTGAAGCTTTCTTT
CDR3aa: CASSSFGDGNTEAFF

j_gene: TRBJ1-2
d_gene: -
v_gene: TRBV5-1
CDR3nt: TGCGCCAGCAGCGAACAGGGTAGGAGGGGCTACACCTTC
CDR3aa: CASSEQGRRGYTF

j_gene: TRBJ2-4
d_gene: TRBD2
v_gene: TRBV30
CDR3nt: TGTGCCTGGAGTGTACGGGGCGGGGGGGCTTTACGTGTCGCGAACATTCAGTACTTC
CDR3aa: CAWSVRGGGALRVANIQYF

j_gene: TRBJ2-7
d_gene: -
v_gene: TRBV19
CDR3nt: TGTGCCAGTAGTATCGAGGCGTTCGGAGCCTACGAGCAGTACTTC
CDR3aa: CASSIEAFGAYEQYF

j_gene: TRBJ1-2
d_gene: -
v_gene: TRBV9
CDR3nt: TGTGCCAGCAGTCCCCAGGGTAACTATGGCTACACCTTC
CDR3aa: CASSPQGNYGYTF

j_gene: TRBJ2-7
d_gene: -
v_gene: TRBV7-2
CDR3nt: TGTGCCAGCAGCCACCGACAGAACTACGAGCAGTACTTC
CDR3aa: CASSHRQNYEQYF

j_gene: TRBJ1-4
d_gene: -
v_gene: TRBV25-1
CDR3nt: TGTGCCAGCACTGACCGTTCTAATGAAAAACTGTTTTTT
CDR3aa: CASTDRSNEKLFF

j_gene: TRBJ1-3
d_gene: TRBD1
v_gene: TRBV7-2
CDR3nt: TGTGCCAGCAGTCGACAGGGGTTAGAAGGAAACACCATATATTTT
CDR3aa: CASSRQGLEGNTIYF

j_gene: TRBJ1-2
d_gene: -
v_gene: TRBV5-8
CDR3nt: TGTGCCAGCAGCTTGGGAGCGGGGGCGAATGGCTACACCTTC
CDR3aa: CASSLGAGANGYTF

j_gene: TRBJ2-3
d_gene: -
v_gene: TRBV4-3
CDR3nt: TGCGCCAGCAGCCAAAGACCCAACGGGGAGCCAGATACGCAGTATTTT
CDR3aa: CASSQRPNGEPDTQYF

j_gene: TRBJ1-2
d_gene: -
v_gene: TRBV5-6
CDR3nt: TGTGCCAGCAGCGCGGGTGTAGCTGGCTACACCTTC
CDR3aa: CASSAGVAGYTF

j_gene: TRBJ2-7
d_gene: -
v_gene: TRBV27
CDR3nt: TGTGCCAGCAGTTTGGCGGGGATTCAATACGAGCAGTACTTC
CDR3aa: CASSLAGIQYEQYF

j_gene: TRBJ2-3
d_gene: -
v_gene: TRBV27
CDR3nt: TGTGCCAGCAGTTTTTCCCGGGGTACGCAGTATTTT
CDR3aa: CASSFSRGTQYF

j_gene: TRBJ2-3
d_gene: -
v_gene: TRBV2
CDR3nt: TGTGCCAGCAAAGTGGGCAGTGATACGCAGTATTTT
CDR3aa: CASKVGSDTQYF

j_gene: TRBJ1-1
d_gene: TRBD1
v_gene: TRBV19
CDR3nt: TGTGCCAGTAGTTTGGGACAGCCTCCCACTGAAGCTTTCTTT
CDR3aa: CASSLGQPPTEAFF

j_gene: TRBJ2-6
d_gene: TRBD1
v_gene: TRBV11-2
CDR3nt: TGTGCCAGCAGCTTAGTACAGGGGAATCTCGGTGGGGCCAACGTCCTGACTTTC
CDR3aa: CASSLVQGNLGGANVLTF

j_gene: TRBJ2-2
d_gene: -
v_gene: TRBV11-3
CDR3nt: TGTGCCAGCAGCCTGGACAGCACCGTCACCGGGGAGCTGTTTTTT
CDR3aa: CASSLDSTVTGELFF

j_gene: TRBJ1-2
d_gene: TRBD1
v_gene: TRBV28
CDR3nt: TGTGCCAGCAGTTCCCTGACAGGGATAAACTATGGCTACACCTTC
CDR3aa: CASSSLTGINYGYTF

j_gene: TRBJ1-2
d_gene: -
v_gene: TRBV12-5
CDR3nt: TGTGCTAGTGCCCTAGGCACGGCTAACTATGGCTACACCTTC
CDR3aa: CASALGTANYGYTF

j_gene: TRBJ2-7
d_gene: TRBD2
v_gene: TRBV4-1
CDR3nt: TGCGCCAGCAGCCAAGTAGGGACTAGCGCAAACGAGCAGTACTTC
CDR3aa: CASSQVGTSANEQYF

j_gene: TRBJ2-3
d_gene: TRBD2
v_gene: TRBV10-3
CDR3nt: TGTGCCATCAGTGAGACCCTAACTAGCGGGGGCCGCACAGATACGCAGTATTTT
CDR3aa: CAISETLTSGGRTDTQYF

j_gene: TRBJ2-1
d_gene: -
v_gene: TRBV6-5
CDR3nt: TGTGCCAGCAGTTACGACAGCAGCAATGAGCAGTTCTTC
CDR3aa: CASSYDSSNEQFF

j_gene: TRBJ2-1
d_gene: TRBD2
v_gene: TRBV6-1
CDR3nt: TGTGCCAGCAGTGGGGGACTAGCGGCCGACAATGAGCAGTTCTTC
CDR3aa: CASSGGLAADNEQFF

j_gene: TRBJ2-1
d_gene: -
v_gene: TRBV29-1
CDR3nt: TGCAGCGTTGAAGCTTATACCGACTCCAGCTCCTACAATGAGCAGTTCTTC
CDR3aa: CSVEAYTDSSSYNEQFF

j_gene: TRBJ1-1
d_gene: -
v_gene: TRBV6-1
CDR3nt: TGTGCCAGCAGTGTTGCAGGGGAAAACACTGAAGCTTTCTTT
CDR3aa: CASSVAGENTEAFF

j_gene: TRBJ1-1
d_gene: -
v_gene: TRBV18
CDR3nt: TGTGCCAGCTCTCTGCGACAGGTTTCATGGGAAGGAACTGAAGCTTTCTTT
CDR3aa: CASSLRQVSWEGTEAFF

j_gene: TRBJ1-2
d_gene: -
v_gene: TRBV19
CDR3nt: TGTGCCACCCTCATCGGGGGGGGATCGGGGGACTATGGCTACACCTTC
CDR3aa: CATLIGGGSGDYGYTF